This TCR beta chain originates from a study of PD-L1 blockade in urothelial cancer. Study-wide context: Tumor specimens held a median about 1,300 T cells.

Germline loops: CDR1 KGHSH, CDR2 LQKENI. The V end lost 0 bases, the J end lost 0 bases, and 8 bases lay between the germline ends. The CDR3 totals 15 residues. The data were produced by immunoSEQ multiplex PCR, yet TCRdb's version contains in-frame clones alone and is incomplete. The sample includes some 35,000 clones, 36% of them seen just once. This sample comprised tumor tissue, obtained before atezolizumab (anti-PD-L1) treatment. The rearrangement uses TRBV18 and TRBJ1-1; D is perhaps TRBD1 (5 bases). The clonotype originates from a man in his sixties with urothelial cancer. CDR3 sequence reads: CASSPPVRVNTEAFF. In DNA, the CDR3 is TGTGCCAGCTCACCACCTGTCAGGGTGAACACTGAAGCTTTCTTT.